The present T cell receptor beta chain was sequenced within a study of T cells in Graves' hyperthyroidism and ophthalmopathy. It was RNA transcripts that yielded the amplified TCR beta CDR3 regions. RT-PCR in the first round (using the HTBI primer set) targeted the TCR CDR3. TCRdb used MiXCR to reprocess the multiplex PCR reads, holding one entry per CDR3 protein. This table holds some 490,000 distinct CDR3 sequences, around a fifth found once. This clonotype has more than one count but fewer than ten. From germline, CDR1 is PRHDT and CDR2 FYEKMQ (reference sequence). The V end was cut by 5 bases, the J end by 4 bases, with 15 bases between. The CDR3 is 14 residues long.

Source material: blood. The TCR comes from a woman in her 70s with Graves' ophthalmopathy. The chain is built from TRBV13 and TRBJ2-7, with D uncertain. CDR3 region: CASSPGFLSYEQYF. As DNA, the CDR3 is TGTGCCAGCAGCCCCGGCTTCCTTTCATACGAGCAGTACTTC. Based on the CDR3 plus reference TRBV13 and TRBJ2-7, the full variable domain is AAGVIQSPRHLIKEKRETATLKCYPIPRHDTVYWYQQGPGQDPQFLISFYEKMQSDKGSIPDRFSAQQFSDYHSELNMSSLELGDSALYFCASSPGFLSYEQYFGPGTRLTVT.